Presented here are 21 T cell receptor beta chains from one specimen sequenced in a study of CD8 T cells in ankylosing spondylitis. Each CDR3 protein gets one entry after TCRdb re-called the 5' RACE reads with MiXCR. The table includes roughly 280,000 distinct CDR3 sequences, 20% detected once. Input material: blood, either unsorted or a sorted T cell fraction (not recorded which). All receptors come from a male donor with ankylosing spondylitis or in good health (not recorded which).

This clonotype has just a few counts. The rearrangement links TRBV7-8 to TRBJ1-2; TRBD1 matches 7 bases. In germline, CDR1 is SGHVS, CDR2 FQNEAQ. V shed 0 bases, J shed 7 bases, and the junction held 8 bases outside the gene matches. There are 15 residues in the CDR3. The CDR3 region is CASSLARDSHSGYTF. Here the CDR3 DNA reads TGTGCCAGCAGCTTAGCCCGGGACAGTCATAGTGGCTACACCTTC.

This chain's CDR3 is CAISVLKQGAGADTQYF. In DNA form, the CDR3 reads TGTGCCATCAGTGTACTTAAGCAGGGGGCTGGGGCAGATACGCAGTATTTT. The rearrangement joins TRBV10-3 to TRBJ2-3, with TRBD1 identical over 8 bases. CDR1 ENHRY and CDR2 SYGVKD come from the germline V gene. The CDR3 sequence is 17 residues long. Trimming at V came to 4 bases and at J to 4 bases, leaving 13 bases not matched to a gene.

This chain links TRBV5-1 with TRBJ2-5, with 7 bases matching TRBD1. The germline gives CDR1 SGHRS, CDR2 YFSETQ. This CDR3 contains 17 residues. With 3 bases clipped from V and 1 base from J, the junction kept 12 bases outside the gene matches. The CDR3 nucleotides read TGCGCCAGCAGCTCTTGGGACAGCCAGGTAGTCCAAGAGACCCAGTACTTC. Translated: CASSSWDSQVVQETQYF. Filled out from reference TRBV5-1 and TRBJ2-5, the complete variable domain reads KAGVTQTPRYLIKTRGQQVTLSCSPISGHRSVSWYQQTPGQGLQFLFEYFSETQRNKGNFPGRFSGRQFSNSRSEMNVSTLELGDSALYLCASSSWDSQVVQETQYFGPGTRLLVL.

This clonotype was counted a few times. V usage is TRBV5-1 and J usage is TRBJ2-1; 10 bases agree with TRBD2. With V trimmed by 4 bases and J by 1 base, 11 bases remained unmatched. CDR1 and CDR2 (germline): SGHRS, YFSETQ. The CDR3 contains 18 residues. The CDR3 loop reads CASSLRRAGGLSYNEQFF. Here the CDR3 DNA reads TGCGCCAGCAGCCTTAGGCGAGCGGGGGGGCTTTCCTACAATGAGCAGTTCTTC. Combining the CDR3 with reference TRBV5-1 and TRBJ2-1 gives the whole variable domain KAGVTQTPRYLIKTRGQQVTLSCSPISGHRSVSWYQQTPGQGLQFLFEYFSETQRNKGNFPGRFSGRQFSNSRSEMNVSTLELGDSALYLCASSLRRAGGLSYNEQFFGPGTRLTVL.

V and J are TRBV4-2 and TRBJ2-1; D not resolved. Trimming pared 3 bases from V and 4 bases from J, leaving 7 bases between. CDR3 length: 13 amino acids. Per the germline V gene, CDR1 is LGHNA and CDR2 is YNFKEQ. Here the CDR3 DNA reads TGTGCCAGCAGCCAGGATATATACAATGAGCAGTTCTTC. This sequence encodes CASSQDIYNEQFF.

The V gene is TRBV7-9, the J gene TRBJ2-5; 7 bases are shared with TRBD1. The CDR3 spans 14 residues. Trimming took 2 bases from V and 2 from J; bases not matched to a gene: 2. Germline CDR1 and CDR2: SEHNR and FQNEAQ (reference sequence). CDR3 bases: TGTGCCAGCAGCTTAAAGGGACAGCAAGAGACCCAGTACTTC. This gives the protein CASSLKGQQETQYF.

The CDR3 nucleotides are TGTGCCAGCAGCTTGCTAGCGGGGACGCCCGGGGAGCTGTTTTTT. Its translation is CASSLLAGTPGELFF. The genes are TRBV7-3 and TRBJ2-2; the match to TRBD2 covers 9 bases. Germline V lookup: CDR1 SGHTA, CDR2 FQGTGA. The CDR3 extends over 15 amino acids. Trimming removed 3 bases from V and 6 bases from J; junction bases left unmatched: 5.

This chain joins TRBV20-1 and TRBJ2-3, with 8 bases lining up with TRBD2. In germline, CDR1 is DFQATT, CDR2 SNEGSKA (reference sequence). CDR3 size: 15 residues. J gave up 6 bases and V 1 base, and 9 bases lay outside the gene matches. The CDR3 reads CSARGPGRAGDTQYF. In DNA, the CDR3 is TGCAGTGCTAGAGGTCCCGGGAGGGCCGGTGATACGCAGTATTTT.

This clonotype was counted between two and nine times. The chain has TRBV20-1 and TRBJ1-4; 7 positions match TRBD1. The CDR3 length is 12 residues. Germline V CDR1 and CDR2: DFQATT, SNEGSKA (reference sequence). V shed 4 bases, J shed 5 bases, and the junction held 1 base outside the gene matches. The CDR3 spells CSATTGNEKLFF. The CDR3 DNA reads TGCAGTGCTACGACAGGGAATGAAAAACTGTTTTTT.

The rearrangement uses TRBV4-2 and TRBJ1-4; D is ambiguous. Germline V CDR1 and CDR2: LGHNA, YNFKEQ. This CDR3 is built from 16 residues. V was clipped by 1 base and J by 7 bases, with 16 bases between them. CDR3 bases: TGTGCCAGCAGCCAAGGGGTTGGGTCAGTGGGTGAAAAACTGTTTTTT. Protein product: CASSQGVGSVGEKLFF.

This rearrangement joins TRBV6-1 to TRBJ1-2; D is perhaps TRBD1 (6 bases). Germline loops: CDR1 MNHNS, CDR2 SASEGT. With 10 bases removed from V and 4 bases from J, the gap between germline ends came to 22 bases. The CDR3 is 15 amino acids. CDR3 in DNA: TGTGCCACCGGGGACGGGGCCCGAGGGGGCTATGGCTACACCTTC. Translated, it gives CATGDGARGGYGYTF.

The V gene is TRBV5-1, the J gene TRBJ2-3; unclear D gene. Trimming cost V 4 bases and J 0 bases, with 12 bases left between them. Germline V gene lookup returns CDR1 SGHRS and CDR2 YFSETQ. The CDR3 extends over 15 amino acids. The CDR3: CASSTLPSSTDTQYF. CDR3 nucleotide sequence: TGCGCCAGCAGCACCCTTCCATCTAGCACAGATACGCAGTATTTT.

Many counts were recorded for this clonotype. The CDR3 region is CASRLPSGGYNEQFF. CDR3 DNA: TGTGCCAGCAGGTTACCTAGCGGGGGCTACAATGAGCAGTTCTTC. The rearrangement uses TRBV12-3 or TRBV12-4 and TRBJ2-1; TRBD2 aligns across 10 bases. The CDR3 is made up of 15 amino acids. V lost 6 bases and J lost 3; bases outside the gene matches: 5.

This sequence joins TRBV7-9 and TRBJ2-3; no firm D call. The length of the CDR3 is 13 residues. V was clipped by 5 bases and J by 4 bases, with 10 bases between them. CDR1 and CDR2 from the germline V gene are SEHNR and FQNEAQ (reference sequence). CDR3 protein: CASSLIGPDTQYF. The CDR3 nucleotides read TGTGCCAGCAGCCTTATCGGGCCAGATACGCAGTATTTT.

The sample holds one count of this clonotype. Just one base apart from a much larger clone, this may be a read error. V is TRBV6-5 and J is TRBJ1-2; perhaps TRBD1 as D (5 bases). The germline gives CDR1 MNHEY, CDR2 SVGAGI. The CDR3 consists of 12 residues. The CDR3 here is CTSSPGPRGYTF. In DNA form, the CDR3 reads TGTACCAGCAGCCCGGGACCACGGGGCTACACCTTC.

This clonotype was seen a few times. V usage is TRBV13 and J usage is TRBJ2-1; 10 bases align to TRBD2. Germline CDR1 reads PRHDT; CDR2 reads FYEKMQ (reference sequence). The CDR3 has 15 residues. J gave up 9 bases and V 0 bases, and 5 bases lay outside the gene matches. The CDR3 is CASSLGLAGVGEQFF. CDR3 coding DNA: TGTGCCAGCAGCTTAGGGCTAGCGGGAGTGGGTGAGCAGTTCTTC.

CDR3 in amino acids: CASSLMTVEAFF. The CDR3 DNA reads TGTGCCAGCAGCTTAATGACGGTAGAAGCTTTCTTT. The chain uses TRBV7-2 and TRBJ1-1; D remains ambiguous. Trimming stripped 2 bases from V and 8 bases from J, with 9 bases between. Germline CDR1 is SGHTA and CDR2 is FQGNSA. This CDR3 has 12 amino acids.

This clonotype has more than one count but fewer than ten. This chain uses TRBV4-2 with TRBJ2-2, with 12 bases matching TRBD2. The germline gives CDR1 LGHNA, CDR2 YNFKEQ. Trimming removed 1 base from V and 5 bases from J; junction bases left unmatched: 2. CDR3 length: 16 amino acids. The CDR3 sequence: CASSQGTSGVTGELFF. Here the CDR3 DNA reads TGTGCCAGCAGCCAAGGGACTAGCGGGGTGACCGGGGAGCTGTTTTTT.

The chain uses TRBV5-1 and TRBJ1-6; D not certain. Germline V gives CDR1 SGHRS, CDR2 YFSETQ. V was cut by 6 bases and J by 0 bases, with 10 bases left in between. CDR3 length equals 15 residues. CDR3: CASNTGSSYNSPLHF. The CDR3 nucleotides read TGCGCCAGCAACACCGGGAGCTCCTATAATTCACCCCTCCACTTT.

The chain couples TRBV29-1 to TRBJ1-2, with 7 nucleotides matching TRBD1. The CDR3 is made up of 11 amino acids. V lost 7 bases to trimming and J lost 4 bases; unmatched junction nucleotides: 3. Per the germline V gene, CDR1 is SQVTM and CDR2 is ANQGSEA. The DNA for the CDR3 is TGCAGCGATGGGACAGTCTATGGCTACACCTTC. It specifies CSDGTVYGYTF. The full variable domain, completed using reference TRBV29-1 and TRBJ1-2, is SAVISQKPSRDICQRGTSLTIQCQVDSQVTMMFWYRQQPGQSLTLIATANQGSEATYESGFVIDKFPISRPNLTFSTLTVSNMSPEDSSIYLCSDGTVYGYTFGSGTRLTVV.

This clonotype was recorded many times. The V and J genes are TRBV3-1 and TRBJ2-7, with unresolved D. Trimming pared 3 bases from V and 6 bases from J, leaving 9 bases between. This CDR3 is 12 amino acids long. The germline CDR1 and CDR2 sequences are LGHDT and YNNKEL (reference sequence). CDR3 protein: CASSHGRGEQYV. Here the CDR3 DNA reads TGTGCCAGCAGCCACGGCAGAGGCGAGCAGTACGTC.